This is a list of T cell receptor beta chains from one sample in a study of T cell repertoires in cytomegalovirus infection. Antigen specificity for these receptors is unknown. Each CDR3 protein is one row after TCRdb ran MiXCR on the reads. Of 700,000 to 900,000 distinct CDR3 sequences in the sample, about 28% were seen once. Here the sequenced sample was cultured CD8+ T cells from PBMCs, taken from culture after CMV antigen stimulation. These receptors were obtained from a human donor in good health (CMV status not recorded). Some clones in this sample may be carry-over from other donors' samples. The conserved cysteine and the conserved F or W are not part of the CDR3 here. Fields, in order: V gene, CDR3 protein.

V gene: TRBV6-2/TRBV6-3; CDR3 protein: ASSYSGSLSNQPQH
V gene: TRBV27; CDR3 protein: ASSFRTGGPYEQY
V gene: TRBV20-1; CDR3 protein: SARDRTRYGGYT
V gene: TRBV12-3/TRBV12-4; CDR3 protein: ASSPVGTKNIQY
V gene: TRBV7-6; CDR3 protein: ASSHRQGFGEQY
V gene: TRBV7-9; CDR3 protein: ASSLDRGSQPQH
V gene: TRBV19; CDR3 protein: ASSLLTGGSDTQY
V gene: TRBV24-1; CDR3 protein: ATSDSGTGGRSGELF
V gene: TRBV7-4; CDR3 protein: TSSHLSDDIQY
V gene: TRBV12-5; CDR3 protein: ASGLYKSGTGDQPQH
V gene: TRBV6-2/TRBV6-3; CDR3 protein: ASSYLAYATDTQY
V gene: TRBV19; CDR3 protein: ASSYEQGATEAF
V gene: TRBV4-1; CDR3 protein: ASSHEGNSNTEAF
V gene: TRBV7-9; CDR3 protein: ASSRRGEQY
V gene: TRBV12-3/TRBV12-4; CDR3 protein: ATSEAVVNYGYT
V gene: TRBV7-9; CDR3 protein: ASSTSGGRTGELF
V gene: TRBV4-2; CDR3 protein: ASSPRLAGGAYNEQF
V gene: TRBV4-1; CDR3 protein: ASSHPGTGGYEQY
V gene: TRBV7-9; CDR3 protein: ASSFPPDTGQGFGYT
V gene: TRBV7-6; CDR3 protein: ASSLTGGTHDGYT
V gene: TRBV12-5; CDR3 protein: ASGFLIPGMDGELF
V gene: TRBV4-1; CDR3 protein: ASSQHRGPNTEAF
V gene: TRBV7-2; CDR3 protein: ASSLGTTSYNEQF
V gene: TRBV7-9; CDR3 protein: ASTKTGRTAYGYT
V gene: TRBV2; CDR3 protein: ASSESTERVDYGYT
V gene: TRBV6-5; CDR3 protein: ASSFQGGTAFTDTQY
V gene: TRBV7-9; CDR3 protein: ASTTGNYGYT
V gene: TRBV7-3; CDR3 protein: ASSPSGGALMDTQY
V gene: TRBV7-6; CDR3 protein: ASSLTGGRQGGNEQF
V gene: TRBV2; CDR3 protein: ASSEARLAGGNSYNEQF
V gene: TRBV29-1; CDR3 protein: SVDPQDTQY
V gene: TRBV10-3; CDR3 protein: AIRSGLGLADTQY
V gene: TRBV27; CDR3 protein: ASSHSGGSHNEQF
V gene: TRBV19; CDR3 protein: ASSIPGTGGSNQPQH
V gene: TRBV4-3; CDR3 protein: ASSQSWGMSSYNEQF
V gene: TRBV7-6; CDR3 protein: ASSLKDRVPYNEQF
V gene: TRBV7-6; CDR3 protein: ASSLEVASGYT
V gene: TRBV28; CDR3 protein: ASSYRESSYNEQF
V gene: TRBV7-9; CDR3 protein: ASSLAGRDGGYGYT
V gene: TRBV5-1; CDR3 protein: ASSLDPLGTEAF
V gene: TRBV29-1; CDR3 protein: SVERESNEQF
V gene: TRBV7-9; CDR3 protein: ASSPVGRGDNEQF
V gene: TRBV7-2; CDR3 protein: ASSFKDVRTGPISGNTIY
V gene: TRBV7-6; CDR3 protein: ASSLSTSGGTKNIQY
V gene: TRBV5-6; CDR3 protein: ASSLEKGADTQY
V gene: TRBV7-2; CDR3 protein: ASSLVSLATNEKLF
V gene: TRBV7-3; CDR3 protein: ASSLYPDVGQGVEDTQY
V gene: TRBV6-5; CDR3 protein: ASSYSGPGGVDTQY
V gene: TRBV6-2/TRBV6-3; CDR3 protein: ASSYSRLAGGGRQETQY
V gene: TRBV6-6; CDR3 protein: ASSPALGREY
V gene: TRBV7-2; CDR3 protein: DSSISGTSGADEQF
V gene: TRBV24-1; CDR3 protein: ATSDLQSRTDEQF
V gene: TRBV6-5; CDR3 protein: ASSYSGLAGNTGELF
V gene: TRBV19; CDR3 protein: ASSPRSSFSAYGYT
V gene: TRBV7-9; CDR3 protein: ASSFPGRNYGYT
V gene: TRBV27; CDR3 protein: ASSFPGGGSPLH
V gene: TRBV27; CDR3 protein: ASSKPGLGQY